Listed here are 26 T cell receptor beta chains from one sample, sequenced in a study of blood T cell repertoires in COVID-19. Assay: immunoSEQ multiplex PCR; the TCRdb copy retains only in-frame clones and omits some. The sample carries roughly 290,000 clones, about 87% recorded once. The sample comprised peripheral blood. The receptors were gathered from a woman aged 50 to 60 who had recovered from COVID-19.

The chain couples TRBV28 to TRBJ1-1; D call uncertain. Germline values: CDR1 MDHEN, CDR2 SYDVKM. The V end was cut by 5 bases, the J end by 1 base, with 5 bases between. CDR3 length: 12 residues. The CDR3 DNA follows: TGTGCCAGCAGTCACAGGAACACTGAAGCTTTCTTT. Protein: CASSHRNTEAFF.

The CDR3: CASSLALGLAVTYEQYF. The CDR3 DNA follows: TGCGCCAGCAGTCTGGCCCTAGGACTAGCGGTAACCTACGAGCAGTACTTC. The chain employs TRBV4-3 and TRBJ2-7; 10 bases map to TRBD2. V lost 6 bases, J lost 2 bases, and 13 bases stayed unmatched. Germline lookup yields CDR1 LGHNA and CDR2 YSLEER. The CDR3 extends over 17 amino acids.

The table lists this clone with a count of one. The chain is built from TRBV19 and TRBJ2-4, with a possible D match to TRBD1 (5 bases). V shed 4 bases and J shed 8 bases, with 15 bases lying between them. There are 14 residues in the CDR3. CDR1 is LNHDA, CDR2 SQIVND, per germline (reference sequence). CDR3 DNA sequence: TGTGCCAGTAGTAAAAACCAGGGATCGGACATTCAGTACTTC. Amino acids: CASSKNQGSDIQYF.

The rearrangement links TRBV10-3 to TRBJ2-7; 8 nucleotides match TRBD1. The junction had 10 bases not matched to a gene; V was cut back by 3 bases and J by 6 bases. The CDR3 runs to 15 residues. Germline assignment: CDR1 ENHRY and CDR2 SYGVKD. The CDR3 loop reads CAISDPTRGLGEQYF. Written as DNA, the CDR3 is TGTGCCATCAGTGACCCTACCAGGGGGCTCGGCGAGCAGTACTTC.

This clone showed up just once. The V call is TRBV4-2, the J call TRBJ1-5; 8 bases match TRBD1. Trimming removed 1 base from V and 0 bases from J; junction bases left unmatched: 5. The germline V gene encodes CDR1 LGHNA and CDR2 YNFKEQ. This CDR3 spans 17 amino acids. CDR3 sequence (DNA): TGTGCCAGCAGCCAAGCGAACAGGGGGTATAGCAATCAGCCCCAGCATTTT. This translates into CASSQANRGYSNQPQHF.

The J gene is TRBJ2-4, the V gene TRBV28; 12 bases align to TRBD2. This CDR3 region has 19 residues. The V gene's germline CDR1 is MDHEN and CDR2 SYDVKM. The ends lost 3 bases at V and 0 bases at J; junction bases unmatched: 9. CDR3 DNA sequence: TGTGCCAGCAGTTTTTCCTTTTTGACTAGCGGGGGAGCCAAAAACATTCAGTACTTC. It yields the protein CASSFSFLTSGGAKNIQYF. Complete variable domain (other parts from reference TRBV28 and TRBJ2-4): DVKVTQSSRYLVKRTGEKVFLECVQDMDHENMFWYRQDPGLGLRLIYFSYDVKMKEKGDIPEGYSVSREKKERFSLILESASTNQTSMYLCASSFSFLTSGGAKNIQYFGAGTRLSVL.

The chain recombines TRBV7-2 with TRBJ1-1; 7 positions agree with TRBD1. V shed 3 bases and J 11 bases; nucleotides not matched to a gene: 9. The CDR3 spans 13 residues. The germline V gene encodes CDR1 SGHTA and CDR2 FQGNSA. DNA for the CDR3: TGTGCCAGCAGCTTGGACAGGTTCTCCACGGCTTTCTTT. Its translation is CASSLDRFSTAFF. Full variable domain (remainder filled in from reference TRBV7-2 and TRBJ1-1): GAGVSQSPSNKVTEKGKDVELRCDPISGHTALYWYRQSLGQGLEFLIYFQGNSAPDKSGLPSDRFSAERTGGSVSTLTIQRTQQEDSAVYLCASSLDRFSTAFFGQGTRLTVV.

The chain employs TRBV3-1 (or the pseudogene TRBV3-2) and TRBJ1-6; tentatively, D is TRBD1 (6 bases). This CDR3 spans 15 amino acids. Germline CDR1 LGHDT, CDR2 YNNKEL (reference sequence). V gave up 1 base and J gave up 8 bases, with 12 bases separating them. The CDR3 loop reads CASSQGTDSYSPLHF. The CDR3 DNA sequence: TGTGCCAGCAGCCAAGGCACGGACAGCTATTCACCCCTCCACTTT.

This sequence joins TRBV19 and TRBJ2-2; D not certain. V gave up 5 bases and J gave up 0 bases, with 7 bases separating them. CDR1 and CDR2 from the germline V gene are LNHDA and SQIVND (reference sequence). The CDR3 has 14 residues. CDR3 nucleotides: TGTGCCAGTAGTCGAGGCCCGAACACCGGGGAGCTGTTTTTT. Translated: CASSRGPNTGELFF.

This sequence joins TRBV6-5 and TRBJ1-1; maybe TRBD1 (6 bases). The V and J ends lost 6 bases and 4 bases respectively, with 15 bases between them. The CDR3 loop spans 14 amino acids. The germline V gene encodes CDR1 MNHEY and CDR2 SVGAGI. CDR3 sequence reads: CASSLDSFGTEAFF. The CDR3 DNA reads TGTGCCAGCAGCTTGGACAGCTTCGGCACTGAAGCTTTCTTT.

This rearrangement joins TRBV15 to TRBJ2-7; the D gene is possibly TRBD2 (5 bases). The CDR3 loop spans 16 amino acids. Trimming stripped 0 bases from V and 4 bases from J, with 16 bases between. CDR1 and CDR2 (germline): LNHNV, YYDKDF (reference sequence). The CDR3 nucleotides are TGTGCCACCAGCAGAGATGTTATGCGGGCCTCTTACGAGCAGTACTTC. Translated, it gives CATSRDVMRASYEQYF. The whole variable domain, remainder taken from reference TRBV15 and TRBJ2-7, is DAMVIQNPRYQVTQFGKPVTLSCSQTLNHNVMYWYQQKSSQAPKLLFHYYDKDFNNEADTPDNFQSRRPNTSFCFLDIRSPGLGDTAMYLCATSRDVMRASYEQYFGPGTRLTVT.

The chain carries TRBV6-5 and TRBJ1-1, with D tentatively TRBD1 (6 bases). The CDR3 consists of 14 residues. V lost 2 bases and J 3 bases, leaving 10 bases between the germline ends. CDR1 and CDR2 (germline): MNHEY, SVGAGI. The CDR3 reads CASSYTTGHTEAFF. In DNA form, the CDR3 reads TGTGCCAGCAGTTACACAACAGGGCACACTGAAGCTTTCTTT.

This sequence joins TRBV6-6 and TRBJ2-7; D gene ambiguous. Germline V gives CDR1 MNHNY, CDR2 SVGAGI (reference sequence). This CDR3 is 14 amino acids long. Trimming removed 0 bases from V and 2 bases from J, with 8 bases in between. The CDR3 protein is CASSYSGEAYEQYF. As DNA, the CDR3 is TGTGCCAGCAGTTACTCAGGCGAGGCCTACGAGCAGTACTTC.

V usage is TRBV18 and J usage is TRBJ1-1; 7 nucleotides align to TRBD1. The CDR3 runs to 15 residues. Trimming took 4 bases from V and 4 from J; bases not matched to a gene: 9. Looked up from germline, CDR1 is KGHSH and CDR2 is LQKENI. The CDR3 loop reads CASSRTRGLGTEAFF. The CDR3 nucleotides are TGTGCCAGCTCACGAACGAGGGGGCTGGGCACTGAAGCTTTCTTT.

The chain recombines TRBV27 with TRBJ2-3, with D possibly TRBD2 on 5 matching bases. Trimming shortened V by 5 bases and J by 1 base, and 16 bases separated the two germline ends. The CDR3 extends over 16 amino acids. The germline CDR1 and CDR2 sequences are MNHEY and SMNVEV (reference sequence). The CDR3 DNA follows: TGTGCCAGCAGTCTCACTAGTACTCGGGGCACAGATACGCAGTATTTT. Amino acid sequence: CASSLTSTRGTDTQYF.

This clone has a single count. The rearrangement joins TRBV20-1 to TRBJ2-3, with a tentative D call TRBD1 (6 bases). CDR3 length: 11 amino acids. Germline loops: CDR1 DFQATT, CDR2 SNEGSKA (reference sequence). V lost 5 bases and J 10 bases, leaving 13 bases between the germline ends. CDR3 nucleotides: TGCAGTGCTGGAAGGACAGAGGCGCAGTATTTT. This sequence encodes CSAGRTEAQYF.

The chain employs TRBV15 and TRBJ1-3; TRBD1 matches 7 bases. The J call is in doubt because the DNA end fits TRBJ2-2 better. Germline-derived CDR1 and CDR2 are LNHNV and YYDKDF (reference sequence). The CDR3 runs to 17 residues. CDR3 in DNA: TGTGCCACCAGCAGGGTAACGGTCCGTGGACAGGCCGGGGAGCTGTTTTTT. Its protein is CATSRVTVRGQAGELFF.

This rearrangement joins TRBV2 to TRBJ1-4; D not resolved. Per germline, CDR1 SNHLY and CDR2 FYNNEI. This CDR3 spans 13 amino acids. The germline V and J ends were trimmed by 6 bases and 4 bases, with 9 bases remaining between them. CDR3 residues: CASSPPGNEKLFF. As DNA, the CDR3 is TGTGCCAGCAGCCCCCCGGGTAATGAAAAACTGTTTTTT.

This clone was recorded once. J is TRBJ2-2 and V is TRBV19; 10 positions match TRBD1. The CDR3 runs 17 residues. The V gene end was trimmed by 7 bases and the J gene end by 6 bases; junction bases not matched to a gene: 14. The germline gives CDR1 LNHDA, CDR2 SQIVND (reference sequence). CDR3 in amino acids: CASKRFLGQGDPGELFF. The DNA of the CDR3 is TGTGCCAGTAAAAGGTTTTTAGGACAGGGGGATCCCGGGGAGCTGTTTTTT.

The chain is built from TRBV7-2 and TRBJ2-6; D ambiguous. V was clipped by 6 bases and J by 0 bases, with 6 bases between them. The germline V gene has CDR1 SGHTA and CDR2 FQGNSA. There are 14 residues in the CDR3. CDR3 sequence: CASRRDSGANVLTF. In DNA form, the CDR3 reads TGTGCCAGCAGACGCGACTCTGGGGCCAACGTCCTGACTTTC. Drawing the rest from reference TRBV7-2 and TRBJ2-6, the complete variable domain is GAGVSQSPSNKVTEKGKDVELRCDPISGHTALYWYRQSLGQGLEFLIYFQGNSAPDKSGLPSDRFSAERTGGSVSTLTIQRTQQEDSAVYLCASRRDSGANVLTFGAGSRLTVL.

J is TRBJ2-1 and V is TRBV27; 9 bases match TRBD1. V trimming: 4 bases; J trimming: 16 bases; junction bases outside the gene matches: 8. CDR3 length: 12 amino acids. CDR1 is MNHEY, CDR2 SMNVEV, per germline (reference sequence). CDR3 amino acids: CASSSPPDRGFF. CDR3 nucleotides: TGTGCCAGCAGTTCACCACCGGACAGGGGTTTCTTC.

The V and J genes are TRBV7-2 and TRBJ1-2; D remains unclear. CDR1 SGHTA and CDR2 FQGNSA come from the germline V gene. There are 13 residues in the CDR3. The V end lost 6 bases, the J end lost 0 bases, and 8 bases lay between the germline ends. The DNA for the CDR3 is TGTGCCAGCAGAATCAGTTCTAACTATGGCTACACCTTC. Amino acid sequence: CASRISSNYGYTF. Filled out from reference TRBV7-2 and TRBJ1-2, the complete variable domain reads GAGVSQSPSNKVTEKGKDVELRCDPISGHTALYWYRQSLGQGLEFLIYFQGNSAPDKSGLPSDRFSAERTGGSVSTLTIQRTQQEDSAVYLCASRISSNYGYTFGSGTRLTVV.

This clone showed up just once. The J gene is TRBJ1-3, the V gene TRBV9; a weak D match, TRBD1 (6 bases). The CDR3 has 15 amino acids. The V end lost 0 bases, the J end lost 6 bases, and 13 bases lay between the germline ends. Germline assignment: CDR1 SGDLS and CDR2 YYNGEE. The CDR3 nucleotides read TGTGCCAGCAGCGTAGCGGGGGGCTCCGTAAACACCATATATTTT. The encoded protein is CASSVAGGSVNTIYF.

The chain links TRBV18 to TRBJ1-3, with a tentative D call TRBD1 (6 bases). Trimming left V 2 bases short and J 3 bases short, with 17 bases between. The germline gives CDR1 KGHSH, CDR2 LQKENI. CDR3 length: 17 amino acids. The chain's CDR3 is CASSPKTGSGFGNTIYF. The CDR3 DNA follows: TGTGCCAGCTCACCAAAGACAGGATCTGGTTTTGGAAACACCATATATTTT.

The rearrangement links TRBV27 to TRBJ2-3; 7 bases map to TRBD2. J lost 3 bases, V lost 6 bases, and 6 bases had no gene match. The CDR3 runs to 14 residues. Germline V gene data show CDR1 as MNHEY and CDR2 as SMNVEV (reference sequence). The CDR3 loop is CASSWTSATDTQYF. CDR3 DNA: TGTGCCAGCAGCTGGACTAGTGCGACAGATACGCAGTATTTT.

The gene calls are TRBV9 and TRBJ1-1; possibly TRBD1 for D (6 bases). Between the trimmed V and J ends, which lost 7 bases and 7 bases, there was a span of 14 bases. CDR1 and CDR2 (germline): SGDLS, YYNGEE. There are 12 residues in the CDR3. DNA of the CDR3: TGTGCCAGCTCTAAACAGGGCAGTGAAGCTTTCTTT. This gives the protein CASSKQGSEAFF.